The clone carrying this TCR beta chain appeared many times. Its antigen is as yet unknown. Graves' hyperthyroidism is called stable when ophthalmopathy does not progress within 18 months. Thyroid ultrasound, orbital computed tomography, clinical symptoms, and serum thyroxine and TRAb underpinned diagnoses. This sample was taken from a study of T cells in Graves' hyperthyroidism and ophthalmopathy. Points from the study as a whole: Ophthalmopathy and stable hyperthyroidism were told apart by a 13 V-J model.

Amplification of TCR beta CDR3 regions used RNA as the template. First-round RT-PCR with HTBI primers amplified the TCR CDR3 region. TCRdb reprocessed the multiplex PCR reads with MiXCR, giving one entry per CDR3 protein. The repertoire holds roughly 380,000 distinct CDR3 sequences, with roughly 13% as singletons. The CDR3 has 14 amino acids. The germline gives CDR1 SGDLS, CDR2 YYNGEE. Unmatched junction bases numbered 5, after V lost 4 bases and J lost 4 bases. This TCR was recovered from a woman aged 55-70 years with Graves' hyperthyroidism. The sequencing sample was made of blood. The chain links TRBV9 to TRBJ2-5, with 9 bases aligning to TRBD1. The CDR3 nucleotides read TGTGCCAGCAGCCCGAGGACAGGGGCAGAGACCCAGTACTTC. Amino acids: CASSPRTGAETQYF.